The present TCR beta chain was sequenced within a study of blood T cell repertoires in COVID-19. For the study at large: Donors in the United States, Italy and Spain gave samples during acute or convalescent COVID-19. T cells, B-cell-depleted T cells, or PBMCs supplied cDNA or gDNA.

Per the authors' pipeline: Nucleated cell number was recorded as an estimate derived from reference gene primer amplification. Assay used: immunoSEQ multiplex PCR; TCRdb lists only in-frame clones, some missing. Clone size and V and J calls were adopted from that table, with D and trimming inferred from the DNA. The table includes around 80,000 clones, roughly 91% detected once. V gave up 1 base and J gave up 7 bases, with 10 bases separating them. The CDR3 runs to 14 residues. CDR1 is SGHTA and CDR2 is FQGNSA in the germline V gene. Sequencing was carried out using peripheral blood. The sequence was collected from a man in his sixties with acute or convalescent COVID-19. This sequence joins TRBV7-2 and TRBJ1-4, with a weak D call TRBD1 (6 bases). In DNA, the CDR3 is TGTGCCAGCAGCTTAGGGGGGCCCTTTGAAAAACTGTTTTTT. This gives the protein CASSLGGPFEKLFF.